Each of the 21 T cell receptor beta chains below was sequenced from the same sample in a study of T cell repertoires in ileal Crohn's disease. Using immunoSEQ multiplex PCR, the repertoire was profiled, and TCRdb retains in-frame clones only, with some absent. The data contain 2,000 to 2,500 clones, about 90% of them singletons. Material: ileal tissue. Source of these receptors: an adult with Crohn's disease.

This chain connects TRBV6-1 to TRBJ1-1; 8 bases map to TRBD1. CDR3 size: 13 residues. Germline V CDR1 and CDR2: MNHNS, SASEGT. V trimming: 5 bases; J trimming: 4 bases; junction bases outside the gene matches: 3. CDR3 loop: CASSWTGSTEAFF. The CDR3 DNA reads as TGTGCCAGCAGTTGGACAGGGAGCACTGAAGCTTTCTTT.

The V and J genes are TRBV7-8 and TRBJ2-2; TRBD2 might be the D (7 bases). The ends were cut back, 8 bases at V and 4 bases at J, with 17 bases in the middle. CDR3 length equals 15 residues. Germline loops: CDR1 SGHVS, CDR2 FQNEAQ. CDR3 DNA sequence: TGTGCCAGCCGGAAGGGGGGGGGATTCACCGGGGAGCTGTTTTTT. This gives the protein CASRKGGGFTGELFF. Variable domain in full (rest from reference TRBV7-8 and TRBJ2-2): GAGVSQSPRYKVAKRGQDVALRCDPISGHVSLFWYQQALGQGPEFLTYFQNEAQLDKSGLPSDRFFAERPEGSVSTLKIQRTQQEDSAVYLCASRKGGGFTGELFFGEGSRLTVL.

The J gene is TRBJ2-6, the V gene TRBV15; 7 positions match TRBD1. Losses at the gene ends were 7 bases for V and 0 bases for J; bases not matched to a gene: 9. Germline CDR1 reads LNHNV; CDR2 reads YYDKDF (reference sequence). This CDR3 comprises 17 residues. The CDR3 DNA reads TGTGCCACCACCGATAAGGGGGCTCCCTCTGGGGCCAACGTCCTGACTTTC. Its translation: CATTDKGAPSGANVLTF.

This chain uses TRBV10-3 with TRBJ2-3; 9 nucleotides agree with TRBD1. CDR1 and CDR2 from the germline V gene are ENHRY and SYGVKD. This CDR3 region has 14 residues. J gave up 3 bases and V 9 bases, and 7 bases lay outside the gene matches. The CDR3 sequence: CAMGQGWGTDTQYF. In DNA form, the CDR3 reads TGTGCCATGGGACAGGGCTGGGGGACAGATACGCAGTATTTT.

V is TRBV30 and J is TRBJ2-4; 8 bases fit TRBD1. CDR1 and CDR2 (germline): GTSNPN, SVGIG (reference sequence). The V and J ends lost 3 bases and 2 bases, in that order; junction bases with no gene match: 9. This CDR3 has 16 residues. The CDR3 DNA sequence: TGTGCCTGGAGCGGGACAGGCTCACGGCCCAAAAACATTCAGTACTTC. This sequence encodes CAWSGTGSRPKNIQYF. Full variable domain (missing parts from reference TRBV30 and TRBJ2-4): SQTIHQWPATLVQPVGSPLSLECTVEGTSNPNLYWYRQAAGRGLQLLFYSVGIGQISSEVPQNLSASRPQDRQFILSSKKLLLSDSGFYLCAWSGTGSRPKNIQYFGAGTRLSVL.

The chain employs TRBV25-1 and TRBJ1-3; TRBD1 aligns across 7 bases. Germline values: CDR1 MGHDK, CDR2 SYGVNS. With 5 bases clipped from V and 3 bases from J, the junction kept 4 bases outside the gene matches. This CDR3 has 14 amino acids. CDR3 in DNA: TGTGCCAGCAGTTCCTGGACAGGTGGAAACACCATATATTTT. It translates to CASSSWTGGNTIYF. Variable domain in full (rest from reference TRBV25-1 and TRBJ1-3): EADIYQTPRYLVIGTGKKITLECSQTMGHDKMYWYQQDPGMELHLIHYSYGVNSTEKGDLSSESTVSRIRTEHFPLTLESARPSHTSQYLCASSSWTGGNTIYFGEGSWLTVV.

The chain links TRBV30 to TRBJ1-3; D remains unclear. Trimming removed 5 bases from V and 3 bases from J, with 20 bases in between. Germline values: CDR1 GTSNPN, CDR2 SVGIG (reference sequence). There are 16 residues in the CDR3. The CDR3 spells CAWAAGAGVGGNTIYF. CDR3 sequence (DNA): TGTGCCTGGGCCGCCGGCGCGGGAGTGGGTGGAAACACCATATATTTT.

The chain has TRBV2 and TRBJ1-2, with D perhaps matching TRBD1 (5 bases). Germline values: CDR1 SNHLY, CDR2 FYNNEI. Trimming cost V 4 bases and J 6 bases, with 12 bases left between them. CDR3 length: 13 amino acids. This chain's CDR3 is CASSGGSLDGYTF. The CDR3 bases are TGTGCCAGCAGTGGGGGCAGCCTAGATGGCTACACCTTC.

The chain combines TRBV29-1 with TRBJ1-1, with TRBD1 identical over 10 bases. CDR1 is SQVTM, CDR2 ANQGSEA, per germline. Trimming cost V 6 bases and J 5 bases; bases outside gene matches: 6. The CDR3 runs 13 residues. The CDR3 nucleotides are TGCAGCGTCCGACGACAGGGGGCAACTGAAGCTTTCTTT. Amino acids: CSVRRQGATEAFF.

For the CDR3, the DNA is TGTGCCAGCACCCGATTAGCTAGCGGCTCAGATACGCAGTATTTT. Protein: CASTRLASGSDTQYF. This chain links TRBV6-6 with TRBJ2-3; 7 nucleotides match TRBD2. The CDR3 spans 15 residues. Trimming removed 7 bases from V and 4 bases from J; junction bases left unmatched: 11. The germline CDR1 and CDR2 sequences are MNHNY and SVGAGI (reference sequence).

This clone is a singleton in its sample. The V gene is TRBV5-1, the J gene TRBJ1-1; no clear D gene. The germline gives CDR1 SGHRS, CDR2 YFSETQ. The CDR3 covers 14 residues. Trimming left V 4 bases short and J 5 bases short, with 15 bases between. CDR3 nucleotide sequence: TGCGCCAGCAGCAGCGAGGGTATAGAAACTGAAGCTTTCTTT. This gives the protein CASSSEGIETEAFF.

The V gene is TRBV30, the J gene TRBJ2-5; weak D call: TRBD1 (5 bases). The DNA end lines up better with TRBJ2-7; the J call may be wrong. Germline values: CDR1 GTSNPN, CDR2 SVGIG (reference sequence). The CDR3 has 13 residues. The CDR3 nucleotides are TGTGCCTGGAGTCTTGACAGCGCCTACGAGCAGTACTTC. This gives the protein CAWSLDSAYEQYF.

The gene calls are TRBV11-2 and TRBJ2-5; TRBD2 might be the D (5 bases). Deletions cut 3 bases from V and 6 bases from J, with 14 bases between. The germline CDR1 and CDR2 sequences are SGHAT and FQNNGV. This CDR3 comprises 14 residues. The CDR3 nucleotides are TGTGCCAGCAGCTTCGTGGGAGACGGTCAGACCCAGTACTTC. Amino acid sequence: CASSFVGDGQTQYF.

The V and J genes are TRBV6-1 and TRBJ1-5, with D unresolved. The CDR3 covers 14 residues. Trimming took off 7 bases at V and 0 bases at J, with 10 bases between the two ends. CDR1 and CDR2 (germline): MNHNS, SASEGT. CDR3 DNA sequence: TGTGCCAGCACGACATCATATAGCAATCAGCCCCAGCATTTT. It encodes CASTTSYSNQPQHF.

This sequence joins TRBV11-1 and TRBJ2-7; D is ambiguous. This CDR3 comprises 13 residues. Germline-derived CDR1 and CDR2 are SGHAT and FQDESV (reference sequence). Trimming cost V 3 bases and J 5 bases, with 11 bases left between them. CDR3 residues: CASSFAAPDEQYF. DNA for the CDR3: TGTGCCAGCAGCTTCGCGGCCCCGGACGAGCAGTACTTC.

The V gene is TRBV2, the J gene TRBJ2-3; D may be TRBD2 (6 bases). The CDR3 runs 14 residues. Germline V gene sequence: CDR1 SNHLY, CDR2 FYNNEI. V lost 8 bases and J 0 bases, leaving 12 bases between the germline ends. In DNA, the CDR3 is TGTGCCAGCGGGGGGTATACTAGCACAGATACGCAGTATTTT. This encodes CASGGYTSTDTQYF.

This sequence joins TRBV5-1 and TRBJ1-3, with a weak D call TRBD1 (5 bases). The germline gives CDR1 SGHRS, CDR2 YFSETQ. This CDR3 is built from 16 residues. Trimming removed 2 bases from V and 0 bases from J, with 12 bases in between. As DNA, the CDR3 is TGCGCCAGCAGCTTAATCGACAGTCTCTCTGGAAACACCATATATTTT. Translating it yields CASSLIDSLSGNTIYF.

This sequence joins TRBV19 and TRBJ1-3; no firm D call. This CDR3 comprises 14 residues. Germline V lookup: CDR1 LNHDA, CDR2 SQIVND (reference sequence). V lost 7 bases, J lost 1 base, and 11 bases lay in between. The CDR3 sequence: CASNKRRSGNTIYF. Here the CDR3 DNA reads TGTGCCAGTAATAAGAGGAGATCTGGAAACACCATATATTTT.

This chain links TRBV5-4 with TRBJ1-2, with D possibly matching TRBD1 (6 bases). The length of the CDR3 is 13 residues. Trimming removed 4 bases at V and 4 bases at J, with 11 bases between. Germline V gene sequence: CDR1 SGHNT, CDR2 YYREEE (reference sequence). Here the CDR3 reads CASSLTGPYGYTF. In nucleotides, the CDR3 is TGTGCCAGCAGCCTCACAGGGCCCTATGGCTACACCTTC.

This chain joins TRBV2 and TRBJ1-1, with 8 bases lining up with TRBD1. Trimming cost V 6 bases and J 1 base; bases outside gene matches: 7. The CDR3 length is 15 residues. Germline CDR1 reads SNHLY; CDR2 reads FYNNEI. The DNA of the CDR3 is TGTGCCAGCAGACCGGGACAGGCGGGGAACACTGAAGCTTTCTTT. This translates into CASRPGQAGNTEAFF.

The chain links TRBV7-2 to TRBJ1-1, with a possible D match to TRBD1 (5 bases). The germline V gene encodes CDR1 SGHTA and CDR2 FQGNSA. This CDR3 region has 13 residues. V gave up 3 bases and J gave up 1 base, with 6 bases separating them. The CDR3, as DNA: TGTGCCAGCAGCTTCGGGGGGAACACTGAAGCTTTCTTT. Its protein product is CASSFGGNTEAFF. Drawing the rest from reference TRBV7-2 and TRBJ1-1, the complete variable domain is GAGVSQSPSNKVTEKGKDVELRCDPISGHTALYWYRQSLGQGLEFLIYFQGNSAPDKSGLPSDRFSAERTGGSVSTLTIQRTQQEDSAVYLCASSFGGNTEAFFGQGTRLTVV.